The 21 T cell receptor beta chains presented below share a single source sample, sequenced in a study of patients and donors after allogeneic stem cell transplantation. MiXCR, applied by TCRdb to the RT-PCR reads, yields one record per CDR3 protein. The sample has tens of thousands of distinct CDR3 sequences, about 48% seen once. What was sequenced was blood, either unsorted or a sorted T cell fraction (not recorded which). The source of these receptors is a human donor who was either an allogeneic HSCT recipient or a stem cell or donor lymphocyte infusion donor (not recorded which). It is not recorded whose cells these are; they may come from a transplant donor.

V gene TRBV12-3 or TRBV12-4 combines with J gene TRBJ1-1; 7 bases are a match to TRBD1. V gave up 2 bases and J gave up 2 bases; unmatched junction bases: 8. The CDR3 runs 16 residues. CDR3: CASSLSPGTANTEAFF. In nucleotides, the CDR3 is TGTGCCAGCAGTTTATCCCCAGGGACAGCTAACACTGAAGCTTTCTTT.

This clonotype was detected only once. The genes are TRBV4-3 and TRBJ2-1; TRBD2 aligns across 13 bases. V was pared by 0 bases and J by 7 bases, with 6 bases of the junction left unmatched. The germline gives CDR1 LGHNA, CDR2 YSLEER. The CDR3 has 17 amino acids. CDR3 nucleotides: TGCGCCAGCAGCCAAGATTTTCGGACTAGCGGGAGTAATGAGCAGTTCTTC. Protein sequence: CASSQDFRTSGSNEQFF.

The rearrangement uses TRBV2 and TRBJ2-1; a weak D match, TRBD1 (5 bases). The CDR3 totals 14 residues. Germline V gene sequence: CDR1 SNHLY, CDR2 FYNNEI. V was shortened by 4 bases and J by 2 bases, with 9 bases between the two germline ends. CDR3 in DNA: TGTGCCAGCAGTGGCTACAGGCCCTACAATGAGCAGTTCTTC. Its protein product is CASSGYRPYNEQFF.

The chain couples TRBV28 to TRBJ2-5, with 7 bases identical to TRBD1. Germline V gene lookup returns CDR1 MDHEN and CDR2 SYDVKM. The CDR3 has 13 amino acids. J was trimmed by 2 bases and V by 3 bases; bases with no gene match: 0. DNA for the CDR3: TGTGCCAGCAGTTTCAGGGGGCAAGAGACCCAGTACTTC. As protein: CASSFRGQETQYF.

The V and J genes are TRBV3-1 and TRBJ2-2; 13 positions agree with TRBD2. The CDR3 is 17 residues long. The V gene's germline CDR1 is LGHDT and CDR2 YNNKEL (reference sequence). Unmatched junction bases numbered 11, after V lost 4 bases and J lost 9 bases. This CDR3 reads CASSPVPLAGGIWELFF. CDR3 DNA sequence: TGTGCCAGCAGCCCGGTCCCACTAGCGGGAGGGATCTGGGAGCTGTTTTTT.

The chain uses TRBV20-1 and TRBJ2-7; 9 positions agree with TRBD1. J gave up 2 bases and V 3 bases, and 8 bases lay outside the gene matches. CDR1 and CDR2 (germline): DFQATT, SNEGSKA (reference sequence). There are 15 residues in the CDR3. DNA of the CDR3: TGCAGTGCTAGGGGGGCTGGGACAGGGACCTACGAGCAGTACTTC. Translated: CSARGAGTGTYEQYF.

The V and J genes are TRBV28 and TRBJ1-6, with TRBD1 identical over 8 bases. There are 16 residues in the CDR3. Germline values: CDR1 MDHEN, CDR2 SYDVKM. J was trimmed by 6 bases and V by 4 bases; bases with no gene match: 8. The CDR3 DNA sequence: TGTGCCAGCAGTTCCACGCCACAGGGGGTTAATTCACCCCTCCACTTT. Its translation: CASSSTPQGVNSPLHF.

As DNA, the CDR3 is TGTGCTAGTGGGGGGGCTGACACTGAAGCTTTCTTT. This sequence encodes CASGGADTEAFF. The chain links TRBV12-5 to TRBJ1-1, with D perhaps matching TRBD1 (6 bases). The CDR3 loop spans 12 amino acids. Per the germline V gene, CDR1 is LGHNT and CDR2 is FRNRAP. V shed 6 bases and J shed 3 bases, with 8 bases lying between them.

The rearrangement joins TRBV12-5 to TRBJ1-1, with D maybe TRBD1 (5 bases). The germline V gene encodes CDR1 LGHNT and CDR2 FRNRAP. Trimming left V 7 bases short and J 2 bases short, with 11 bases between. This CDR3 spans 13 amino acids. The CDR3 DNA reads as TGTGCTAGTGCCGGGACCCCCAACACTGAAGCTTTCTTT. It translates to CASAGTPNTEAFF.

This clonotype has a handful of counts. The chain has TRBV6-5 and TRBJ2-1; 11 nucleotides align to TRBD2. CDR1 is MNHEY and CDR2 is SVGAGI in the germline V gene. V was pared by 6 bases and J by 5 bases, with 6 bases of the junction left unmatched. The CDR3 is made up of 15 amino acids. The CDR3 nucleotides read TGTGCCAGCAGCCAACTAGCGGGAGCAGACAATGAGCAGTTCTTC. Its translation: CASSQLAGADNEQFF.

The chain joins TRBV6-2 or TRBV6-3 to TRBJ1-5; no reliable D call. V dropped 2 bases and J dropped 5 bases, with 16 bases sitting between them. CDR3 length equals 16 residues. Per germline, CDR1 MNHEY and CDR2 SVGEGT. Here the CDR3 DNA reads TGTGCCAGCAGTTACGCCGGCGGCCTATCGTATCAGCCCCAGCATTTT. Amino acid sequence: CASSYAGGLSYQPQHF.

The chain is built from TRBV4-2 and TRBJ1-1, with a tentative D call TRBD1 (6 bases). CDR1 is LGHNA, CDR2 YNFKEQ, per germline. V shed 1 base and J shed 0 bases, with 15 bases lying between them. The CDR3 loop spans 17 amino acids. The CDR3, as DNA: TGTGCCAGCAGCCAAGGCCCCTTGGGGGCCGTGAACACTGAAGCTTTCTTT. Its translation is CASSQGPLGAVNTEAFF.

In this sample, this clonotype turned up a few times. This sequence joins TRBV10-3 and TRBJ1-4; maybe TRBD1 (6 bases). CDR1 and CDR2 from the germline V gene are ENHRY and SYGVKD. V shed 0 bases and J shed 7 bases, with 15 bases lying between them. This CDR3 region has 16 residues. In DNA, the CDR3 is TGTGCCATCAGTGAGTCTGGGGGCGGTGTTAGTGAAAAACTGTTTTTT. As protein: CAISESGGGVSEKLFF.

J is TRBJ1-1 and V is TRBV4-1; no clear D. Trimming cost V 4 bases and J 0 bases, with 15 bases left between them. The CDR3 loop spans 16 amino acids. CDR1 is MGHRA and CDR2 is YSYEKL in the germline V gene. The CDR3 here is CASSPRAGGLNTEAFF. CDR3 nucleotide sequence: TGCGCCAGCAGCCCGCGCGCAGGCGGTCTGAACACTGAAGCTTTCTTT.

This chain connects TRBV27 to TRBJ1-1, with 7 nucleotides matching TRBD1. Germline assignment: CDR1 MNHEY and CDR2 SMNVEV (reference sequence). The length of the CDR3 is 15 residues. V lost 3 bases, J lost 1 base, and 5 bases stayed unmatched. CDR3 amino acids: CASSFPGGRNTEAFF. In DNA form, the CDR3 reads TGTGCCAGCAGTTTTCCAGGGGGGAGGAACACTGAAGCTTTCTTT.

This clonotype turned up a few times. V and J are TRBV15 and TRBJ1-2; D is perhaps TRBD1 (5 bases). Trimming pared 1 base from V and 4 bases from J, leaving 13 bases between. CDR1 is LNHNV, CDR2 YYDKDF, per germline (reference sequence). This CDR3 spans 15 amino acids. The DNA for the CDR3 is TGTGCCACCAGCAGAGTCCCCAGGGACGGCTATGGCTACACCTTC. Translation: CATSRVPRDGYGYTF.

V and J are TRBV9 and TRBJ1-5; the match to TRBD1 covers 9 bases. V trimming: 3 bases; J trimming: 0 bases; junction bases outside the gene matches: 7. Germline V CDR1 and CDR2: SGDLS, YYNGEE. The CDR3 contains 17 residues. For the CDR3, the DNA is TGTGCCAGCAGCGCAGGACAGGGGACTTATAGCAATCAGCCCCAGCATTTT. It encodes CASSAGQGTYSNQPQHF.

The chain carries TRBV29-1 and TRBJ2-1; tentatively, D is TRBD1 (6 bases). V shed 4 bases and J shed 7 bases, with 17 bases lying between them. The germline V gene encodes CDR1 SQVTM and CDR2 ANQGSEA. The CDR3 length is 14 residues. The CDR3 DNA reads TGCAGCGTTGTGGACAGTGTTTTCTGGAATGAGCAGTTCTTC. This translates into CSVVDSVFWNEQFF.

This clonotype was observed a few times. The chain links TRBV20-1 to TRBJ1-5; D not certain. V gave up 6 bases and J gave up 0 bases, with 12 bases separating them. Germline assignment: CDR1 DFQATT and CDR2 SNEGSKA (reference sequence). This CDR3 is 14 amino acids long. This CDR3 reads CSAPAPYSNQPQHF. The CDR3 nucleotides are TGCAGTGCCCCGGCCCCGTATAGCAATCAGCCCCAGCATTTT.

This chain uses TRBV4-3 with TRBJ1-5, with D tentatively TRBD1 (6 bases). Trimming stripped 0 bases from V and 5 bases from J, with 14 bases between. The CDR3 length is 16 residues. Germline V gene sequence: CDR1 LGHNA, CDR2 YSLEER. CDR3 coding DNA: TGCGCCAGCAGCCAAGATCGACAGGCCTGGGATCAGCCCCAGCATTTT. Its translation: CASSQDRQAWDQPQHF.

A few counts support this clonotype. The chain employs TRBV19 and TRBJ1-4; D remains ambiguous. V was trimmed by 5 bases and J by 3 bases, leaving 10 bases between them. Germline V gene data show CDR1 as LNHDA and CDR2 as SQIVND (reference sequence). The CDR3 covers 14 residues. CDR3 region: CASSAGDPNEKLFF. The CDR3 DNA reads as TGTGCCAGTAGTGCCGGAGATCCTAATGAAAAACTGTTTTTT.